One T cell receptor beta chain is described in this entry. Its binding antigen is unknown. No base-level quality is on record; no much larger clone is a single base apart. The sample originates from a study of blood T cell repertoires in COVID-19 (dated by TCRdb to the early 2020s). Describing the broader study: The collaborator samples originated in the United States, Italy and Spain and spanned the acute and convalescent phases of COVID-19. The prospective study material was composed of cDNA or gDNA derived from T cells, B-cell-depleted T cells, or PBMCs. Subjects who had been exposed to COVID-19, were actively infected with it, or had recovered from it provided the deeply sampled blood TCRbeta repertoires that made up the dataset. The repertoires were made available in a free public database intended to serve as a resource for research on the immune response to SARS-CoV-2. The samples were drawn from the first 160 participants of the ongoing ImmuneRACE study and from under 1,500 subjects provided by 6 global collaborators. Nearly every sample came with metadata listing a de-identified subject ID, COVID-19 status, age in years and sex. Where available, HLA class I and class II types were obtained from metadata supplied by the sample provider rather than from assay-based typing. The investigation overall reported the following: Clinical and demographic metadata were provided uncurated, with the amount varying by source and participant.

The collaborating institutions used their own protocols to collect whole blood in K2EDTA tubes. Collaborator samples were shipped for TCRbeta analysis as frozen whole blood, isolated PBMCs, or DNA extracted from either sample type. Inclusive of the bounding cysteine and phenylalanine, the CDR3 is 18 residues long. Left in the record is the CDR3 DNA by itself, 54 bases read in frame from the first base. V and J lose 3 bases and 1 base, and a span of 16 bases separates them. As encoded in the germline V gene, CDR1 is SGHDN while CDR2 is FVKESK. The immunoSEQ Assay, a bias-controlled multiplex PCR, was used to amplify TCRbeta CDR3 regions from genomic DNA. The study's processing was this. The number of nucleated cells in each sample was estimated from the amplification of reference gene primers within the assay. To quantify the absolute abundance of each unique TCRbeta CDR3 rearrangement, sequence reads were collapsed and filtered. Productive Simpson clonality was computed per sample as the square root of Simpson's diversity index over productive rearrangements. TCRdb's version of the immuneACCESS table is confined to in-frame rearrangements and falls short of the full clone set. An unresolved V gene accounts for under half of the shortfall where checked; the remainder is of unknown origin. V and J calls plus clone size are reproduced from that table; the DNA served to infer D and trimming. This sample gives about 240,000 clones in total; roughly four fifths of them show up just once. The ten biggest clones cover 4.7% of the sample.

The TCR comes from a woman between 65 and 79 years old with acute or convalescent COVID-19. The chain joins TRBV14 to TRBJ1-6; the D gene is perhaps TRBD1, on 6 matching bases. The specimen sequenced was peripheral blood. DNA sequence: TGTGCCAGCAGCCAGTTACAGGGTTCCCGGTCCTATAATTCACCCCTCCACTTT. Its translation is CASSQLQGSRSYNSPLHF.